Presented here are 7 T cell receptor beta chains from one specimen sequenced in a study of blood T cell repertoires in COVID-19 (TCRdb year 2020). The method was the immunoSEQ multiplex PCR assay. Not all clones reach the TCRdb copy of this immuneACCESS table, which keeps in-frame sequences only. Checked studies attribute under half of the gap to unresolved V genes and leave the rest unexplained. For this sample the table gives roughly 250,000 clones, of which under 95% were detected only once. Under 2.5% of the sample lies in the top ten. Sequenced input: PBMCs or T cells enriched from blood (not recorded which). The receptors originated from a woman between 18 and 30 years old who had recovered from COVID-19.

The chain recombines TRBV19 with TRBJ1-6; the match to TRBD1 covers 10 bases. The CDR3 has 15 amino acids. Germline CDR1 and CDR2: LNHDA and SQIVND (reference sequence). V lost 6 bases, J lost 8 bases, and 7 bases stayed unmatched. This chain's CDR3 is CASRDRGRIDSPLHF. The DNA for the CDR3 is TGTGCCAGTAGAGACAGGGGGCGAATTGATTCACCCCTCCACTTT.

The V call is TRBV5-8, the J call TRBJ2-3, with D hard to call. V was pared by 1 base and J by 1 base, with 7 bases between. This CDR3 is built from 14 residues. Germline V lookup: CDR1 SGHTS, CDR2 YDEGEE. Here the CDR3 DNA reads TGTGCCAGCAGCTTGTTGCAGGGCACAGATACGCAGTATTTT. Its protein is CASSLLQGTDTQYF.

The chain recombines TRBV7-3 with TRBJ2-7; tentatively, D is TRBD1 (6 bases). V lost 4 bases to trimming and J lost 3 bases, with 13 bases between them. This CDR3 has 14 residues. Germline V lookup: CDR1 SGHTA, CDR2 FQGTGA. CDR3 DNA: TGTGCCAGCAGCTCCTGGACAGCCGACTACGAGCAGTACTTC. This gives the protein CASSSWTADYEQYF. The full variable domain, in which reference TRBV7-3 and TRBJ2-7 provide the parts outside the CDR3, is GAGVSQTPSNKVTEKGKYVELRCDPISGHTALYWYRQSLGQGPEFLIYFQGTGAADDSGLPNDRFFAVRPEGSVSTLKIQRTERGDSAVYLCASSSWTADYEQYFGPGTRLTVT.

This clone was found once. This chain links TRBV7-8 with TRBJ1-5, with 7 bases identical to TRBD1. The CDR3 contains 15 residues. Germline trimming cut 4 bases from V and 5 bases from J; bases unmatched to any gene: 8. Germline values: CDR1 SGHVS, CDR2 FQNEAQ. The CDR3 loop reads CASSSQDRVDQPQHF. CDR3 in DNA: TGTGCCAGCAGCTCCCAAGACAGGGTAGATCAGCCCCAGCATTTT.

The V call is TRBV28, the J call TRBJ1-2; 7 nucleotides agree with TRBD1. The germline V gene has CDR1 MDHEN and CDR2 SYDVKM. The CDR3 runs 16 residues. V trimming: 5 bases; J trimming: 4 bases; junction bases outside the gene matches: 13. Here the CDR3 DNA reads TGTGCCAGCAGTAACCCCGGGACAGATTCCGGCTATGGCTACACCTTC. Its translation is CASSNPGTDSGYGYTF.

This chain joins TRBV3-1 (or the pseudogene TRBV3-2) and TRBJ2-7, with 13 bases identical to TRBD2. Germline values: CDR1 LGHDT, CDR2 YNNKEL (reference sequence). This CDR3 has 18 residues. Trimming at V came to 4 bases and at J to 0 bases, leaving 9 bases not matched to a gene. CDR3 loop: CASSPRTSGRFSSYEQYF. For the CDR3, the DNA is TGTGCCAGCAGCCCCCGGACTAGCGGGAGATTCAGCTCCTACGAGCAGTACTTC.

The rearrangement uses TRBV5-4 and TRBJ2-5; 7 nucleotides agree with TRBD1. The CDR3 length is 15 residues. CDR1 and CDR2 (germline): SGHNT, YYREEE (reference sequence). V was pared by 4 bases and J by 4 bases, with 10 bases of the junction left unmatched. The CDR3 coding sequence is TGTGCCAGCAGCCCCCAAAACAGGGGACGAGAGACCCAGTACTTC. It encodes CASSPQNRGRETQYF. Drawing the rest from reference TRBV5-4 and TRBJ2-5, the complete variable domain is ETGVTQSPTHLIKTRGQQVTLRCSSQSGHNTVSWYQQALGQGPQFIFQYYREEENGRGNFPPRFSGLQFPNYSSELNVNALELDDSALYLCASSPQNRGRETQYFGPGTRLLVL.